Below, 12 T cell receptor beta chains from the same sample are listed, as sequenced in a study of cytomegalovirus exposure and HLA in healthy donors (dated by TCRdb to the late 2010s). Libraries were prepared through the immunoSEQ multiplex PCR assay. The multiplex PCR relied on a mix of 60 forward primers for TCR Vbeta segments and 13 reverse primers for TCR Jbeta segments. TCRdb carries this immuneACCESS record with in-frame sequences only. Its versions omit some clonotypes, under half of them owing to an unresolved V gene in the studies checked, with the rest unexplained. The sample's own table lists 60,000 to 75,000 clones. Of the sample, about 3.8% falls within the top ten clones. Sequencing was performed on PBMCs. All receptors derive from a female donor in good health and CMV-seropositive.

The genes are TRBV9 and TRBJ2-7; possible D gene TRBD1, 5 bases. CDR3 length: 15 amino acids. Germline V gives CDR1 SGDLS, CDR2 YYNGEE. Trimming shortened V by 0 bases and J by 2 bases, and 12 bases separated the two germline ends. Written as DNA, the CDR3 is TGTGCCAGCAGCGTAGATGAGACAGTCGCCTACGAGCAGTACTTC. It codes for CASSVDETVAYEQYF.

The V call is TRBV5-1, the J call TRBJ2-2, with TRBD1 matching over 8 bases. The germline V gene encodes CDR1 SGHRS and CDR2 YFSETQ. V shed 4 bases, J shed 3 bases, and the junction held 5 bases outside the gene matches. CDR3 length: 15 residues. The CDR3 nucleotides read TGCGCCAGCAGCGGCGGACAGGGCTACACCGGGGAGCTGTTTTTT. It encodes CASSGGQGYTGELFF.

This chain connects TRBV7-3 to TRBJ2-3; 10 positions match TRBD2. This CDR3 is built from 14 residues. V shed 5 bases, J shed 6 bases, and the junction held 5 bases outside the gene matches. Germline V gene sequence: CDR1 SGHTA, CDR2 FQGTGA. CDR3 in DNA: TGTGCCAGCAGCCCAGGGACTAGCGTGGATACGCAGTATTTT. Translated, it gives CASSPGTSVDTQYF.

The CDR3 region has the DNA TGTGCCAGCTCACCGGGACTAGCGGGAGGCGATGAGCAGTTCTTC. Protein: CASSPGLAGGDEQFF. V usage is TRBV18 and J usage is TRBJ2-1, with TRBD2 identical over 15 bases. Germline V gene data show CDR1 as KGHSH and CDR2 as LQKENI. Trimming took 3 bases from V and 8 from J; bases not matched to a gene: 2. The CDR3 runs to 15 residues.

The chain uses TRBV2 and TRBJ2-7; 8 nucleotides align to TRBD1. Trimming at V came to 6 bases and at J to 2 bases, leaving 9 bases not matched to a gene. This CDR3 is built from 15 residues. In germline, CDR1 is SNHLY, CDR2 FYNNEI. Written as DNA, the CDR3 is TGTGCCAGCAGCAAAGGGGCAGGGGGCCCCTACGAGCAGTACTTC. It yields the protein CASSKGAGGPYEQYF.

The J gene is TRBJ1-3, the V gene TRBV29-1; D gene unclear. Trimming removed 8 bases at V and 7 bases at J, with 18 bases between. The germline gives CDR1 SQVTM, CDR2 ANQGSEA. The CDR3 is 13 amino acids. CDR3 sequence: CSILVVASNTIYF. DNA for the CDR3: TGCAGCATCCTAGTAGTTGCTTCCAACACCATATATTTT.

The chain carries TRBV5-6 and TRBJ2-3; maybe TRBD2 (5 bases). The CDR3 length is 15 residues. The ends were cut back, 7 bases at V and 0 bases at J, with 15 bases in the middle. The germline V gene has CDR1 SGHDT and CDR2 YYEEEE. This chain's CDR3 is CASSQSGSSTDTQYF. DNA of the CDR3: TGTGCCAGCTCGCAAAGCGGTTCTAGCACAGATACGCAGTATTTT. The variable domain in full, completed from reference TRBV5-6 and TRBJ2-3, reads DAGVTQSPTHLIKTRGQQVTLRCSPKSGHDTVSWYQQALGQGPQFIFQYYEEEERQRGNFPDRFSGHQFPNYSSELNVNALLLGDSALYLCASSQSGSSTDTQYFGPGTRLTVL.

The chain uses TRBV5-1 and TRBJ1-6; 9 positions agree with TRBD1. Germline V gene sequence: CDR1 SGHRS, CDR2 YFSETQ. After removal of 3 bases from V and 6 bases from J, the junction contained 7 bases not matched to a gene. The CDR3 sequence is 16 residues long. For the CDR3, the DNA is TGCGCCAGCAGCTGGGACAGGGTCACCGCTAATTCACCCCTCCACTTT. Protein sequence: CASSWDRVTANSPLHF.

The chain joins TRBV5-1 to TRBJ1-2, with D possibly TRBD1 on 6 matching bases. CDR3 length: 13 residues. Germline V gene lookup returns CDR1 SGHRS and CDR2 YFSETQ. V lost 5 bases to trimming and J lost 4 bases, with 12 bases between them. The CDR3: CASRPGTTYGYTF. Written as DNA, the CDR3 is TGCGCCAGCAGGCCCGGGACAACCTATGGCTACACCTTC.

The chain uses TRBV7-2 and TRBJ2-7, with TRBD2 matching 7 bases. CDR1 and CDR2 (germline): SGHTA, FQGNSA. The length of the CDR3 is 14 residues. Trimming removed 5 bases from V and 2 bases from J; junction bases left unmatched: 6. This CDR3 reads CASSPGLPPYEQYF. The CDR3 nucleotides are TGTGCCAGCAGCCCGGGACTACCCCCCTACGAGCAGTACTTC.

The V call is TRBV28, the J call TRBJ2-3; the D is unclear. The V end was cut by 10 bases, the J end by 2 bases, with 7 bases between. In germline, CDR1 is MDHEN, CDR2 SYDVKM. This CDR3 spans 11 amino acids. CDR3 in amino acids: CATHFTDTQYF. CDR3 bases: TGTGCCACCCATTTCACAGATACGCAGTATTTT.

The rearrangement uses TRBV29-1 and TRBJ2-1; 7 nucleotides agree with TRBD1. V lost 3 bases and J lost 5; bases outside the gene matches: 1. Germline V gives CDR1 SQVTM, CDR2 ANQGSEA. The CDR3 spans 12 residues. The CDR3, as DNA: TGCAGCGTTGAGGGACAGCACAATGAGCAGTTCTTC. It is translated as CSVEGQHNEQFF.